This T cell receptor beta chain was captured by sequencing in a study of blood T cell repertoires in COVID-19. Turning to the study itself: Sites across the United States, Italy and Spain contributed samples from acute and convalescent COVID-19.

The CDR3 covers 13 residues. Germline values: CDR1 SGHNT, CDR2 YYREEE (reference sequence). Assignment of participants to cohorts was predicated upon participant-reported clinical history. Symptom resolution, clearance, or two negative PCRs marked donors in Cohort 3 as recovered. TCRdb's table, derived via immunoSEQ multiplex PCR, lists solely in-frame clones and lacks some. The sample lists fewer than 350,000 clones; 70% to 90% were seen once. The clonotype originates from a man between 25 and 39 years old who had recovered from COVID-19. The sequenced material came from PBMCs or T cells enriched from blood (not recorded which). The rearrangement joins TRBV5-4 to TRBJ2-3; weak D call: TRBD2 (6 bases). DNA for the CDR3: TGTGCTCTCGGGAGCCCAAACACAGATACGCAGTATTTT. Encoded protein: CALGSPNTDTQYF.